Below, one T cell receptor (beta chain) is given with its context. This record belongs to a study of OX40 agonist ivuxolimab in advanced cancers. This table comes from immunoSEQ multiplex PCR, and its TCRdb copy is limited to in-frame clones, with some not included. The profile shows 55,000 to 75,000 clones, 85% to 95% of them singletons. CDR1 is MGHRA and CDR2 is YSYEKL in the germline V gene. The CDR3 consists of 15 residues. Trimming took 1 base from V and 12 from J, leaving 19 bases between them. The sequencing used CD4+ or CD8+ T cells sorted from blood, collected in a trial of the OX40 agonist ivuxolimab. This sequence was found in an adult with an advanced solid tumor such as melanoma, head and neck, liver or kidney cancer. V usage is TRBV4-1 and J usage is TRBJ2-1; D gene unclear. The CDR3 DNA follows: TGCGCCAGCAGCCAAGCGAGAATGGACGTAATATCGCAGTTCTTC. Translating it yields CASSQARMDVISQFF.